The 20 T cell receptor beta chains given below trace back to one sample, sequenced in a study of cytomegalovirus exposure and HLA in healthy donors. This PCR relied on a set of 60 Vbeta primers and 13 Jbeta primers. Some clones are missing from TCRdb's copy, which holds only in-frame ones; the method was immunoSEQ multiplex PCR. The sample gives 200,000 or so clones, under 90% of which show up once; 0.075% to 0.1% is in the top ten. Sequenced: PBMCs. The receptors stem from a boy between 2 and 10 years old in good health and CMV-seronegative.

This chain connects TRBV10-3 to TRBJ2-2, with TRBD2 matching over 8 bases. Trimming removed 2 bases from V and 3 bases from J; junction bases left unmatched: 2. CDR1 is ENHRY and CDR2 is SYGVKD in the germline V gene. The CDR3 runs 15 residues. CDR3 nucleotide sequence: TGTGCCATCAGTGAGCTCGGGGGGGACACCGGGGAGCTGTTTTTT. Protein: CAISELGGDTGELFF.

The chain carries TRBV11-2 and TRBJ1-1; 7 bases agree with TRBD1. The CDR3 length is 14 residues. After removal of 5 bases from V and 4 bases from J, the junction contained 7 bases not matched to a gene. Germline assignment: CDR1 SGHAT and CDR2 FQNNGV. In DNA form, the CDR3 reads TGTGCCAGCAGCCGCCGACAGGGAGGCACTGAAGCTTTCTTT. Translated: CASSRRQGGTEAFF.

The chain employs TRBV5-1 and TRBJ2-3; possibly TRBD1 for D (6 bases). CDR1 and CDR2 (germline): SGHRS, YFSETQ. CDR3 length: 15 amino acids. Deletions cut 4 bases from V and 2 bases from J, with 14 bases between. CDR3 region: CASSGRDTSTDTQYF. DNA for the CDR3: TGCGCCAGCAGCGGTCGGGACACCTCCACAGATACGCAGTATTTT.

The chain uses TRBV19 and TRBJ2-4; D may be TRBD2 (5 bases). Germline V gene sequence: CDR1 LNHDA, CDR2 SQIVND (reference sequence). The CDR3 is made up of 14 amino acids. V lost 4 bases to trimming and J lost 5 bases, with 12 bases between them. In DNA, the CDR3 is TGTGCCAGTAGTACCACCGCCGGGGAAAACATTCAGTACTTC. Protein: CASSTTAGENIQYF.

This rearrangement joins TRBV14 to TRBJ1-2; possible D gene TRBD1, 5 bases. CDR1 and CDR2 (germline): SGHDN, FVKESK. The CDR3 length is 13 residues. Trimming stripped 8 bases from V and 6 bases from J, with 16 bases between. CDR3 DNA sequence: TGTGCCAGCCAAAAGACAGCCCCGCATGGCTACACCTTC. Residues: CASQKTAPHGYTF. Full variable domain (missing parts from reference TRBV14 and TRBJ1-2): EAGVTQFPSHSVIEKGQTVTLRCDPISGHDNLYWYRRVMGKEIKFLLHFVKESKQDESGMPNNRFLAERTGGTYSTLKVQPAELEDSGVYFCASQKTAPHGYTFGSGTRLTVV.

CDR3 sequence reads: CASSLGGGTFSYEQYF. As DNA, the CDR3 is TGTGCCAGCAGCTTGGGCGGGGGGACTTTCTCCTACGAGCAGTACTTC. The chain employs TRBV5-6 and TRBJ2-7; 8 bases agree with TRBD2. CDR1 is SGHDT and CDR2 is YYEEEE in the germline V gene. The trim removed 0 bases at V and 0 bases at J, leaving 5 bases unmatched. The CDR3 is 16 residues long.

The rearrangement uses TRBV5-1 and TRBJ2-2; 9 positions agree with TRBD1. J gave up 5 bases and V 4 bases, and 6 bases lay outside the gene matches. This CDR3 has 15 residues. The germline V gene encodes CDR1 SGHRS and CDR2 YFSETQ. CDR3 sequence reads: CASSPRGQGTGELFF. In DNA, the CDR3 is TGCGCCAGCAGCCCTAGAGGACAGGGGACCGGGGAGCTGTTTTTT. The complete variable domain, with remaining parts taken from reference TRBV5-1 and TRBJ2-2, reads KAGVTQTPRYLIKTRGQQVTLSCSPISGHRSVSWYQQTPGQGLQFLFEYFSETQRNKGNFPGRFSGRQFSNSRSEMNVSTLELGDSALYLCASSPRGQGTGELFFGEGSRLTVL.

This sequence joins TRBV7-2 and TRBJ2-1; 8 positions match TRBD2. The trim removed 4 bases at V and 8 bases at J, leaving 10 bases unmatched. This CDR3 region has 15 residues. The germline CDR1 and CDR2 sequences are SGHTA and FQGNSA. CDR3 amino acids: CASSYLAGMGDEQFF. The CDR3 bases are TGTGCCAGCAGCTACCTAGCGGGCATGGGGGATGAGCAGTTCTTC.

This clone was counted only a few times. This chain connects TRBV13 to TRBJ2-5; a possible D gene is TRBD1 (6 bases). Germline V gene lookup returns CDR1 PRHDT and CDR2 FYEKMQ (reference sequence). The CDR3 contains 14 residues. The ends were cut back, 5 bases at V and 5 bases at J, with 15 bases in the middle. The CDR3, as DNA: TGTGCCAGCAGCGGCGCCTACAGGGAGGAGACCCAGTACTTC. Its protein product is CASSGAYREETQYF.

The chain employs TRBV29-1 and TRBJ1-2, with a weak D call TRBD1 (6 bases). CDR3 length: 13 amino acids. Deletions cut 5 bases from V and 6 bases from J, with 16 bases between. Germline CDR1 SQVTM, CDR2 ANQGSEA. Here the CDR3 DNA reads TGCAGCGTTTCGAGGTCACCAGGGGATGGCTACACCTTC. Its protein product is CSVSRSPGDGYTF.

This chain connects TRBV5-1 to TRBJ2-1; TRBD2 is a possible D gene (7 bases). Per germline, CDR1 SGHRS and CDR2 YFSETQ. This CDR3 is built from 15 residues. The V end lost 4 bases, the J end lost 7 bases, and 18 bases lay between the germline ends. CDR3 sequence (DNA): TGCGCCAGCAGCCTGAATGGGGGGGCCTGGAATGAGCAGTTCTTC. It codes for CASSLNGGAWNEQFF.

This clone turned up a few times. The gene calls are TRBV5-4 and TRBJ1-2; 8 nucleotides align to TRBD1. The J segment lost 3 bases and the V segment lost 7 bases, leaving 8 bases of the junction unmatched. Germline assignment: CDR1 SGHNT and CDR2 YYREEE (reference sequence). The CDR3 totals 14 residues. In DNA form, the CDR3 reads TGTGCCAGCCAAAGCATGACAGGGGACTATGGCTACACCTTC. Translating it yields CASQSMTGDYGYTF. Combining the CDR3 with reference TRBV5-4 and TRBJ1-2 gives the whole variable domain ETGVTQSPTHLIKTRGQQVTLRCSSQSGHNTVSWYQQALGQGPQFIFQYYREEENGRGNFPPRFSGLQFPNYSSELNVNALELDDSALYLCASQSMTGDYGYTFGSGTRLTVV.

This rearrangement joins TRBV2 to TRBJ2-2; D uncertain. The germline CDR1 and CDR2 sequences are SNHLY and FYNNEI. V shed 3 bases and J shed 1 base, with 21 bases lying between them. This CDR3 spans 19 amino acids. CDR3 nucleotides: TGTGCCAGCAGTGACCCCTTAGGCAGAGGAGTGATGAACACCGGGGAGCTGTTTTTT. Translating gives CASSDPLGRGVMNTGELFF.

The rearrangement links TRBV2 to TRBJ2-7; TRBD2 matches at 11 bases. From germline, CDR1 is SNHLY and CDR2 FYNNEI. V was clipped by 3 bases and J by 0 bases; unmatched bases: 1. The CDR3 has 15 residues. CDR3 bases: TGTGCCAGCAGTGAGGGACTAGCGGACTCCTACGAGCAGTACTTC. Translated, it gives CASSEGLADSYEQYF.

The chain recombines TRBV6-1 with TRBJ2-3; D gene uncertain. Trimming shortened V by 4 bases and J by 2 bases, and 16 bases separated the two germline ends. The CDR3 covers 16 residues. Germline V CDR1 and CDR2: MNHNS, SASEGT. CDR3 protein: CASSGLGRPTTDTQYF. In nucleotides, the CDR3 is TGTGCCAGCAGTGGCCTGGGCAGGCCAACCACAGATACGCAGTATTTT.

V gene TRBV14 combines with J gene TRBJ2-3; weak D call: TRBD2 (6 bases). The V end was cut by 0 bases, the J end by 4 bases, with 14 bases between. The CDR3 runs 16 residues. The germline gives CDR1 SGHDN, CDR2 FVKESK. CDR3 loop: CASSQEAGLIADTQYF. The CDR3 bases are TGTGCCAGCAGCCAAGAGGCGGGGCTGATCGCAGATACGCAGTATTTT.

J is TRBJ1-6 and V is TRBV5-1; 7 positions match TRBD1. Germline V gene lookup returns CDR1 SGHRS and CDR2 YFSETQ. The CDR3 covers 14 residues. V lost 0 bases to trimming and J lost 8 bases; unmatched junction nucleotides: 2. CDR3 region: CASSLVRGDSPLHF. Written as DNA, the CDR3 is TGCGCCAGCAGCTTGGTCAGGGGGGATTCACCCCTCCACTTT.

This clone was seen only once. DNA of the CDR3: TGTGCCAGCAGCTTCCGGGACGCAGGGGATCAGCCCCAGCATTTT. The encoded protein is CASSFRDAGDQPQHF. This chain uses TRBV7-2 with TRBJ1-5, with D perhaps TRBD1 (6 bases). Germline V lookup: CDR1 SGHTA, CDR2 FQGNSA. The CDR3 has 15 amino acids. Trimming stripped 3 bases from V and 5 bases from J, with 14 bases between.

V and J are TRBV6-1 and TRBJ1-5, with D possibly matching TRBD1 (5 bases). The CDR3 covers 15 residues. The germline V gene has CDR1 MNHNS and CDR2 SASEGT. The V end was cut by 7 bases, the J end by 5 bases, with 18 bases between. This CDR3 reads CASTPVGGVHQPQHF. DNA for the CDR3: TGTGCCAGCACTCCAGTGGGGGGGGTTCATCAGCCCCAGCATTTT.

The V gene is TRBV29-1, the J gene TRBJ2-1; D unresolved. Germline V gene sequence: CDR1 SQVTM, CDR2 ANQGSEA. Trimming pared 5 bases from V and 7 bases from J, leaving 9 bases between. The CDR3 is made up of 11 amino acids. CDR3 nucleotide sequence: TGCAGCGTTCCCGATAGAAATGAGCAGTTCTTC. Amino acids: CSVPDRNEQFF.